These T cell receptor beta chains were read from a single sample in a study of cytomegalovirus exposure and HLA in healthy donors. The assay was immunoSEQ multiplex PCR, and TCRdb's table has in-frame clones only and misses some. This sample contains 200,000 to 250,000 clones. The sequenced material came from PBMCs. Every receptor here comes from a young woman in good health and CMV-seropositive. Both conserved end residues are part of each CDR3. A D gene is named only where the DNA matches it firmly.

J: TRBJ1-1
D: TRBD1
V: TRBV6-5
DNA: TGTGCCAGCATCCAAGGGGGCCCCTCGAACACTGAAGCTTTCTTT
CDR3: CASIQGGPSNTEAFF

J: TRBJ2-7
D: TRBD1
V: TRBV28
DNA: TGTGCCAGCAGCCAAACCTGGGACAGTCACTACGAGCAGTACTTC
CDR3: CASSQTWDSHYEQYF

J: TRBJ2-2
D: TRBD2
V: TRBV30
DNA: TGTGCCTGGAGTCCAGATATAGCGGGAGGTACCGGGGAGCTGTTTTTT
CDR3: CAWSPDIAGGTGELFF

J: TRBJ1-1
D: -
V: TRBV14
DNA: TGTGCCAGCAGCCAAGATACAGGGTGGGCAGGACGGGCTTTCTTT
CDR3: CASSQDTGWAGRAFF

J: TRBJ1-2
D: TRBD1
V: TRBV6-1
DNA: TGTGCCAGCAGGAACTACGACGGGACAGGGAATGGCTACACCTTC
CDR3: CASRNYDGTGNGYTF

J: TRBJ1-6
D: TRBD1
V: TRBV2
DNA: TGTGCCAGCAGTAGGACAGGGCAAGGCTCACCCCTCCACTTT
CDR3: CASSRTGQGSPLHF

J: TRBJ2-5
D: -
V: TRBV27
DNA: TGTGCCAGCAGGTCCAGCGGAGAGACCCAGTACTTC
CDR3: CASRSSGETQYF

J: TRBJ1-4
D: TRBD1
V: TRBV11-2
DNA: TGTGCCAGCAGCTTTTTCAGGGGGAGTAATGAAAAACTGTTTTTT
CDR3: CASSFFRGSNEKLFF

J: TRBJ2-3
D: -
V: TRBV27
DNA: TGTGCCAGCAAACGGGACTTCACAGATACGCAGTATTTT
CDR3: CASKRDFTDTQYF

J: TRBJ2-7
D: -
V: TRBV5-1
DNA: TGCGCCAGCAGCTTGGGGGACTCTCCCACCTACGAGCAGTACTTC
CDR3: CASSLGDSPTYEQYF

J: TRBJ1-3
D: -
V: TRBV5-1
DNA: TGCGCCAGCAGCTTACGGGGCAGCGGGAACACCATATATTTT
CDR3: CASSLRGSGNTIYF

J: TRBJ1-3
D: -
V: TRBV18
DNA: TGTGCCAGCTCACCAACAACAGCGCGGGAAAACACCATATATTTT
CDR3: CASSPTTARENTIYF

J: TRBJ1-2
D: -
V: TRBV18
DNA: TGTGCCAGCTCACCGGCCCTGAGGAACGGCTACACCTTC
CDR3: CASSPALRNGYTF

J: TRBJ1-3
D: -
V: TRBV19
DNA: TGTGCCAGTAGTTCACGGACAGCGGAGAGACTTGGAAACACCATATATTTT
CDR3: CASSSRTAERLGNTIYF

J: TRBJ2-7
D: TRBD2
V: TRBV5-1
DNA: TGCGCCAGCGGTATGACTAGCGGGAACTACGAGCAGTACTTC
CDR3: CASGMTSGNYEQYF

J: TRBJ2-3
D: TRBD2
V: TRBV2
DNA: TGTGCCAGCAGAGCGGGACTAGCGTATAGCACAGATACGCAGTATTTT
CDR3: CASRAGLAYSTDTQYF

J: TRBJ2-2
D: TRBD1
V: TRBV27
DNA: TGTGCCAGCAGTTATCCGGGGACAGGGGGATCCGGGGAGCTGTTTTTT
CDR3: CASSYPGTGGSGELFF

J: TRBJ1-2
D: TRBD1
V: TRBV29-1
DNA: TGCAGCGTCGCCAGGGGGGGACAGGGGGAGTATGGCTATGGCTACACCTTC
CDR3: CSVARGGQGEYGYGYTF

J: TRBJ1-1
D: -
V: TRBV10-1
DNA: TGCGCCAGCACTCAGGGGCCACCGAACACTGAAGCTTTCTTT
CDR3: CASTQGPPNTEAFF

J: TRBJ2-2
D: TRBD1
V: TRBV19
DNA: TGTGCCAGTAGTATGGGACAGGGGGCGGTCGGGGAGCTGTTTTTT
CDR3: CASSMGQGAVGELFF

J: TRBJ1-5
D: -
V: TRBV7-9
DNA: TGTGCCAGCAGCTTTGAGGAAACTAGGGGCAATCAGCCCCAGCATTTT
CDR3: CASSFEETRGNQPQHF

J: TRBJ1-2
D: TRBD1
V: TRBV11-2
DNA: TGTGCCAGCAGCTCAGGACAGGGAGGAAGGGGCTACACCTTC
CDR3: CASSSGQGGRGYTF

J: TRBJ2-7
D: -
V: TRBV11-2
DNA: TGTGCCAGCAGCTTAGAGGGGCCGACGATCTACGAGCAGTACTTC
CDR3: CASSLEGPTIYEQYF

J: TRBJ2-1
D: TRBD2
V: TRBV10-2
DNA: TGCGCCAGCAGTGAAGATGTATTCGGGATACTAGCGTATGAGCAGTTCTTC
CDR3: CASSEDVFGILAYEQFF

J: TRBJ2-5
D: TRBD2
V: TRBV5-1
DNA: TGCGCCAGCAGCTCCTGGACTAGCGGCCAAGAGACCCAGTACTTC
CDR3: CASSSWTSGQETQYF

J: TRBJ2-6
D: TRBD2
V: TRBV14
DNA: TGTGCCAGCAGCCCACCCCAGTGGGGGGGGAGCTCTGGGGCCAACGTCCTGACTTTC
CDR3: CASSPPQWGGSSGANVLTF

J: TRBJ1-6
D: -
V: TRBV4-3
DNA: TGCGCCAGCAGCCAAGCCGTCGGTAATGGTAATTCACCCCTCCACTTT
CDR3: CASSQAVGNGNSPLHF

J: TRBJ1-5
D: -
V: TRBV6-1
DNA: TGTGCCAGCAGCTCCGGGGAGCCCCAGCATTTT
CDR3: CASSSGEPQHF

J: TRBJ1-5
D: -
V: TRBV6-1
DNA: TGTGCCAGTCTCGAGGTGGGGCAGCCGAATCAGCCCCAGCATTTT
CDR3: CASLEVGQPNQPQHF

J: TRBJ1-4
D: TRBD1
V: TRBV2
DNA: TGTGCCAGCAGGACAGGGGATCGTAACGATGAAAAACTGTTTTTT
CDR3: CASRTGDRNDEKLFF

J: TRBJ1-2
D: TRBD1
V: TRBV6-5
DNA: TGTGCCAGCAGCGTAGGACAGGGACAGGATGGCTACACCTTC
CDR3: CASSVGQGQDGYTF

J: TRBJ2-1
D: TRBD2
V: TRBV27
DNA: TGTGCCAGCGTGGCTAGCGGGAGATCCTACAATGAGCAGTTCTTC
CDR3: CASVASGRSYNEQFF

J: TRBJ2-1
D: TRBD1
V: TRBV28
DNA: TGTGCCAGCAGTTTACGGGGCACTTACAGGGGGTCCCCTAACAATGAGCAGTTCTTC
CDR3: CASSLRGTYRGSPNNEQFF

J: TRBJ2-3
D: -
V: TRBV28
DNA: TGTGCCAGCACCGTTCTAGCGAGTACTAGCACAGATACGCAGTATTTT
CDR3: CASTVLASTSTDTQYF

J: TRBJ2-1
D: TRBD2
V: TRBV30
DNA: TGTGCCTGGGGTGGGCCGGGGGGGAATGAGCAGTTCTTC
CDR3: CAWGGPGGNEQFF

J: TRBJ1-5
D: -
V: TRBV7-9
DNA: TGTGCCAGCAGCTTAGGAGGGTATCAGCCCCAGCATTTT
CDR3: CASSLGGYQPQHF

J: TRBJ2-7
D: TRBD2
V: TRBV6-6
DNA: TGTGCCAGCAATGGGCTAGCGGGAGGGGAGGCCCTCGAGCAGTACTTC
CDR3: CASNGLAGGEALEQYF

J: TRBJ2-1
D: TRBD2
V: TRBV7-2
DNA: TGTGCCAGCAGCCCAAGGACTAGCGGGAGCAATGAGCAGTTCTTC
CDR3: CASSPRTSGSNEQFF

J: TRBJ2-2
D: -
V: TRBV7-2
DNA: TGTGCCAGCAGCTTAGGGCAGGGCGCGAACACCGGGGAGCTGTTTTTT
CDR3: CASSLGQGANTGELFF

J: TRBJ1-2
D: -
V: TRBV6-5
DNA: TGTGCCAGTTATAACTATGGCTACACCTTC
CDR3: CASYNYGYTF

J: TRBJ2-7
D: TRBD1
V: TRBV25-1
DNA: TGTGCCAGCAGTGCACCACCGGGACAGGGTTACTACGAGCAGTACTTC
CDR3: CASSAPPGQGYYEQYF

J: TRBJ1-1
D: -
V: TRBV6-5
DNA: TGTGCCAGCGCACCTTTAGGGGCGAACACTGAAGCTTTCTTT
CDR3: CASAPLGANTEAFF

J: TRBJ2-7
D: TRBD2
V: TRBV7-2
DNA: TGTGCCAGCAGCTTATCAAGGGCGGGAGGGAGCTACGAGCAGTACTTC
CDR3: CASSLSRAGGSYEQYF

J: TRBJ2-5
D: TRBD2
V: TRBV10-1
DNA: TGCGCCAGCAGTAGCGGGACTAGCGGGCAAGAGACCCAGTACTTC
CDR3: CASSSGTSGQETQYF

J: TRBJ1-1
D: -
V: TRBV7-2
DNA: TGTGCCAGCAGCTTATATATGGCCCCTGAAGCTTTCTTT
CDR3: CASSLYMAPEAFF

J: TRBJ2-7
D: TRBD1
V: TRBV19
DNA: TGTGCCAGTAGCCGGACAGGGGTAGCCTACGAGCAGTACTTC
CDR3: CASSRTGVAYEQYF

J: TRBJ2-1
D: -
V: TRBV7-2
DNA: TGTGCCAGCAGCTCCTCCGGCTCCTACAATGAGCAGTTCTTC
CDR3: CASSSSGSYNEQFF

J: TRBJ2-7
D: -
V: TRBV7-2
DNA: TGTGCCAGCAGCTTCTACACGGGTCAGTACTTC
CDR3: CASSFYTGQYF

J: TRBJ2-7
D: TRBD1
V: TRBV28
DNA: TGTGCCAGCCTTGGACAGGGGGCATCCGGCTACGAGCAGTACTTC
CDR3: CASLGQGASGYEQYF

J: TRBJ2-1
D: TRBD2
V: TRBV19
DNA: TGTGCCAGTAGTATAGACCGACTAGCGGGCCCCTACAATGAGCAGTTCTTC
CDR3: CASSIDRLAGPYNEQFF

J: TRBJ2-3
D: TRBD2
V: TRBV28
DNA: TGTGCCAGCAGTGTTCAGACTAGCGGGAGTCCGTATTTT
CDR3: CASSVQTSGSPYF

J: TRBJ2-7
D: TRBD1
V: TRBV10-3
DNA: TGTGCCATCAGTTTCAGGGGGCAAAGTGACTACGAGCAGTACTTC
CDR3: CAISFRGQSDYEQYF

J: TRBJ2-3
D: TRBD2
V: TRBV5-4
DNA: TGTGCCAGCAGCACCTGGCCTACTAGCGGGGGGCAGGTAGATACGCAGTATTTT
CDR3: CASSTWPTSGGQVDTQYF

J: TRBJ2-7
D: TRBD1
V: TRBV27
DNA: TGTGCCAGCAGAAGACAGGGGTCTTCCTACGAGCAGTACTTC
CDR3: CASRRQGSSYEQYF

J: TRBJ2-7
D: TRBD1
V: TRBV5-1
DNA: TGCGCCAGCGAGCCGGGACAGGGCTACGAGCAGTACTTC
CDR3: CASEPGQGYEQYF